Listed below are T cell receptor beta chains from one sample, sequenced in a study of OX40 agonist ivuxolimab in advanced cancers. The assay was immunoSEQ multiplex PCR, and TCRdb's table has in-frame clones only and misses some. The table has approximately 82,000 clones, over 80% seen once; the top ten hold 0.75% to 1%. The sequencing used CD4+ or CD8+ T cells sorted from blood, collected in a trial of the OX40 agonist ivuxolimab. The receptor source for this set is an adult with an advanced solid tumor such as melanoma, head and neck, liver or kidney cancer. CDR3s include the opening cysteine and the closing phenylalanine or tryptophan. A D gene is named only where the DNA matches it firmly. Part of the rows lack a size; the others show once, few, many or a class for expanded clones.

>TRBD1|few|TRBJ1-2|TRBV7-2
TGTGCCAGCAGCTTAGTCGGGCAGGGGGCCGACTACACCTTC
CASSLVGQGADYTF
>TRBD1|-|TRBJ1-2|TRBV30
TGTGCCTGGAGTGTAGCACAGGGGACGAGCTACACCTTC
CAWSVAQGTSYTF
>-|-|TRBJ1-1|TRBV5-1
TGCGCCAGCAGCTTGTCGGGCGGGAAATTGAACACTGAAGCTTTCTTT
CASSLSGGKLNTEAFF
>TRBD1|-|TRBJ1-2|TRBV2
TGTGCCAGCAGTTTTCGGACAGGTTTTGACTATGGCTACACCTTC
CASSFRTGFDYGYTF
>-|-|TRBJ1-6|TRBV11-2
TGTGCCAGCAGTTTTAGGGGGGTAGGGAATAATTCACCCCTCCACTTT
CASSFRGVGNNSPLHF
>-|-|TRBJ2-5|TRBV21-1
TGTGCCAGCAATGGAACAAAGGTCTTGGAGACCCAGTACTTC
CASNGTKVLETQYF
>-|-|TRBJ1-5|TRBV18
TGTGCCAGCTCACCAGGTCCGGGGGGCCGGAGCAATCAGCCCCAGCATTTT
CASSPGPGGRSNQPQHF
>-|few|TRBJ1-6|TRBV19
TGTGCCAGTAGTATCTATTGGGATTCACCCCTCCACTTT
CASSIYWDSPLHF
>-|-|TRBJ1-6|TRBV9
TGTGCCAGCAGCGTTGGGCAGCAAGGTTCACCCCTCCACTTT
CASSVGQQGSPLHF
>-|-|TRBJ1-2|TRBV7-2
TGTGCCAGCACCCCGTCCTATGTGTATGGCTACACCTTC
CASTPSYVYGYTF
>-|-|TRBJ1-2|TRBV7-9
TGTGCCAGCAGCTACCTCTATGGCTACACCTTC
CASSYLYGYTF
>TRBD1|few|TRBJ2-3|TRBV14
TGTGCCAGCAGCCCGGGACAGGATACGCAGTATTTT
CASSPGQDTQYF
>TRBD2|-|TRBJ2-5|TRBV7-2
TGTGCCAGCAGCCCCGGGGTTAGCGGGGGGCAGGAGACCCAGTACTTC
CASSPGVSGGQETQYF
>-|-|TRBJ2-5|TRBV18
TGTGCCAGCTCACCGAAAGAGACCCAGTACTTC
CASSPKETQYF
>-|-|TRBJ2-3|TRBV14
TGTGCCAGCAGCCAAGCCCTATTCACAGATACGCAGTATTTT
CASSQALFTDTQYF
>-|-|TRBJ1-1|TRBV6-1
TGTGCCAGCAGTGAAATGGGGCGAACTGAAGCTTTCTTT
CASSEMGRTEAFF
>TRBD1|-|TRBJ1-3|TRBV7-8
TGTGCCAGCAGCTTAATGGGACAGGCTTCTGGAAACACCATATATTTT
CASSLMGQASGNTIYF
>TRBD2|-|TRBJ2-3|TRBV5-8
TGTGCCAGCAGCTCTCCGTGGGCTAGCGGGGGGTTGGATACGCAGTATTTT
CASSSPWASGGLDTQYF
>-|-|TRBJ2-2|TRBV2
TGTGCCAGCAAGGGGGGCAAGAACACCGGGGAGCTGTTTTTT
CASKGGKNTGELFF
>-|few|TRBJ2-3|TRBV11-1
TGTGCCAGCAGCTTACTGGCCCGTCTAACAGATACGCAGTATTTT
CASSLLARLTDTQYF
>-|-|TRBJ2-2|TRBV29-1
TGCAGCGCCCGACGGGGGTGGGACACCGGGGAGCTGTTTTTT
CSARRGWDTGELFF
>-|-|TRBJ2-1|TRBV7-7
TGTGCTAGCAGCTTAGCGGCAGGGGCCGTCTACAATGAGCAGTTCTTC
CASSLAAGAVYNEQFF
>TRBD1|-|TRBJ1-1|TRBV6-5
TGTGCCAGCAGACTACAGGGGAGGGACACTGAAGCTTTCTTT
CASRLQGRDTEAFF
>-|once|TRBJ2-4|TRBV11-2
TGTGCCAGCAGCCCTAGCGTTACTGGGGGGCAGAACATTCAGTACTTC
CASSPSVTGGQNIQYF
>TRBD2|-|TRBJ2-5|TRBV6-5
TGTGCCAGCAGTTACTCGTTACTAGCGGATGAGACCCAGTACTTC
CASSYSLLADETQYF
>-|-|TRBJ1-1|TRBV11-1
TGTGCCAGCAGCTTAAGATCGGACACTGAAGCTTTCTTT
CASSLRSDTEAFF
>-|-|TRBJ1-1|TRBV6-1
TGTGCCAGCACGACCGTTACGGTGTCTGAAGCTTTCTTT
CASTTVTVSEAFF
>-|-|TRBJ1-2|TRBV7-9
TGTGCCAGCAGCTTCGGGGGAGGCTATGGCTACACCTTC
CASSFGGGYGYTF
>-|-|TRBJ2-1|TRBV21-1
TGTGCCAGCAGCAAAAAGGGGGCGCGGTTCTTC
CASSKKGARFF
>-|-|TRBJ2-3|TRBV6-5
TGTGCCAGCAGTTACTGGGCCAGTTTTAGCACAGATACGCAGTATTTT
CASSYWASFSTDTQYF
>TRBD1|once|TRBJ1-2|TRBV6-1
TGTGCCAGCAACTCCCGGACAGGCAATTATGGCTACACCTTC
CASNSRTGNYGYTF
>-|few|TRBJ1-2|TRBV6-5
TGTGCCAGCAGGGCCGGGACTACGCCTCGTGGCTACACCTTC
CASRAGTTPRGYTF
>TRBD1|-|TRBJ2-1|TRBV11-2
TGTGCCAGCACCTTGGGGGGACAGGGGGCTAATGAGCAGTTCTTC
CASTLGGQGANEQFF
>-|-|TRBJ2-3|TRBV5-1
TGCGCCAGCAGCTCGAATGGGGGCACAGATACGCAGTATTTT
CASSSNGGTDTQYF
>TRBD1|-|TRBJ2-7|TRBV7-2
TGTGCCAGCAGCGTAGCCGGGACAGTATCCTACGAGCAGTACTTC
CASSVAGTVSYEQYF
>-|few|TRBJ1-2|TRBV6-1
TGTGCCAGCAGTGGAGAACATTGGGACTATGGCTACACCTTC
CASSGEHWDYGYTF
>-|-|TRBJ2-3|TRBV9
TGTGCCAGCAGCGTAGCCCGACTTAACACAGATACGCAGTATTTT
CASSVARLNTDTQYF
>TRBD2|-|TRBJ2-7|TRBV27
TGTGCCAGCAGTTTAGGTCGACTAGCGGGGGTATACGAGCAGTACTTC
CASSLGRLAGVYEQYF
>TRBD1|-|TRBJ1-1|TRBV5-1
TGCGCCAGCAGCCCGTGGGGACAGGCCCCCACTGAAGCTTTCTTT
CASSPWGQAPTEAFF
>-|-|TRBJ2-3|TRBV6-1
TGTGCCACCGCTCCTGGGTGGGTAAGCACAGATACGCAGTATTTT
CATAPGWVSTDTQYF
>-|-|TRBJ1-2|TRBV30
TGTGCCTGGAGCCAAACCCGGGGTGGCTACACCTTC
CAWSQTRGGYTF
>-|-|TRBJ2-1|TRBV5-4
TGTGCCAGCAGACTACAGGGAGGGAATGAGCAGTTCTTC
CASRLQGGNEQFF
>TRBD1|-|TRBJ2-2|TRBV4-2
TGTGCCAGCAGCCAAGATTGGACAGGGCCCACCGGGGAGCTGTTTTTT
CASSQDWTGPTGELFF
>-|-|TRBJ1-5|TRBV7-8
TGTGCCAGCAGCTTAGTGGGGGGTGAGGGCAATCAGCCCCAGCATTTT
CASSLVGGEGNQPQHF
>TRBD1|-|TRBJ2-7|TRBV7-6
TGTGCCAGCAGCCAAGACAGGGGCCCCTCCTACGAGCAGTACTTC
CASSQDRGPSYEQYF
>-|-|TRBJ1-4|TRBV5-4
TGTGCCAGCAGCTTGGGGGGGACTCTCGAGGAAAAACTGTTTTTT
CASSLGGTLEEKLFF
>TRBD2|-|TRBJ2-6|TRBV27
TGTGCCAGCAGCCCACGGGGAGGGCGTGCAGGGGCCAACGTCCTGACTTTC
CASSPRGGRAGANVLTF
>TRBD1|-|TRBJ2-4|TRBV19
TGTGCCCGCGACAGGGCGTTAGCCAAAAACATTCAGTACTTC
CARDRALAKNIQYF
>TRBD2|-|TRBJ2-5|TRBV7-2
TGTGCCAGCAGCTTGACTAGCGGGGCCCGACAAGAGACCCAGTACTTC
CASSLTSGARQETQYF
>-|-|TRBJ2-1|TRBV5-1
TGCGCCAGCAGCTTGGTTGGGAACAATGAGCAGTTCTTC
CASSLVGNNEQFF
>-|-|TRBJ1-5|TRBV2
TGTGCCAGCAGTGAACAACGGGACATTCGTAATCAGCCCCAGCATTTT
CASSEQRDIRNQPQHF
>TRBD2|once|TRBJ2-3|TRBV19
TGTGCCAGTAGCCCGGGACTAGCGGACACAGATACGCAGTATTTT
CASSPGLADTDTQYF
>TRBD2|-|TRBJ2-3|TRBV2
TGTGCCAGCAGTGAATTCACTAGCGGGACCACAGATACGCAGTATTTT
CASSEFTSGTTDTQYF
>TRBD1|-|TRBJ2-5|TRBV7-2
TGTGCCAGCAGCTTAGGACAGGGATGGGAGACCCAGTACTTC
CASSLGQGWETQYF
>TRBD1|-|TRBJ2-7|TRBV19
TGTGCCAGTAGTAATGGGGACAGCCTCTACGAGCAGTACTTC
CASSNGDSLYEQYF
>TRBD1|-|TRBJ1-6|TRBV2
TGTGCCAGCAGTGGGACAGGTTCCTCCTATAATTCACCCCTCCACTTT
CASSGTGSSYNSPLHF
>-|-|TRBJ2-7|TRBV7-9
TGTGCCAGCAGCGCCCAGGGAATGGGGTACTACGAGCAGTACTTC
CASSAQGMGYYEQYF
>TRBD1|-|TRBJ1-5|TRBV7-2
TGTGCCAGCAGCTTAGGGCTGGGCAGGGGGCCGGAGCAGCCCCAGCATTTT
CASSLGLGRGPEQPQHF
>-|-|TRBJ2-3|TRBV6-6
TGTGCCAGCAGTGCGACTAGTTGGGGCACAGATACGCAGTATTTT
CASSATSWGTDTQYF